This TCR beta chain came from a study of T cells in localized non-small cell lung cancer. After removal of 0 bases from V and 3 bases from J, the junction contained 9 bases not matched to a gene. Germline assignment: CDR1 PRHDT and CDR2 FYEKMQ (reference sequence). The CDR3 contains 17 residues. Points from the study as a whole: Adjacent uninvolved lung had the highest clonality, suggesting focused antigen responses. The study linked higher blood T cell density to longer overall survival. Median approximately 58 top-100 tumor clones were shared with paired adjacent lung.

Remarks on this clone: No antigen is known for it.

Produced via immunoSEQ multiplex PCR; TCRdb's table is partial and in-frame only. The repertoire holds approximately 30,000 clones, with more than 75% as singletons. V and J are TRBV13 and TRBJ2-3, with TRBD2 identical over 7 bases. This specimen consisted of peripheral blood, obtained before any cancer treatment. The receptor's source is a male donor older than 55 with stage III lung adenocarcinoma. CDR3 protein: CASSLGSLAVVTDTQYF. CDR3 coding DNA: TGTGCCAGCAGCTTAGGCTCCCTAGCGGTCGTGACAGATACGCAGTATTTT.